The rows below give T cell receptor beta chains drawn from one sample of a study of blood T cell repertoires in COVID-19. Produced via immunoSEQ multiplex PCR; TCRdb's table is partial and in-frame only. The table records 55,000 to 65,000 clones, roughly 90% of them present only once. The specimen sequenced was peripheral blood. These receptors originate from a woman older than 75 with active COVID-19. CDR3s include the opening cysteine and the closing phenylalanine or tryptophan. Each record gives: D gene, clone size, V gene, J gene, CDR3 DNA, CDR3 protein. D genes are given only for firm matches. Expanded clones are given a class, and other clones once, few, many or no size at all.

.	.	TRBV5-1	TRBJ1-4	TGCGCCAGCAGGGGGGCTGAAAAACTGTTTTTT	CASRGAEKLFF
.	.	TRBV28	TRBJ2-3	TGTGCCAGCAGTACCATCAGGGGAAATACGCAGTATTTT	CASSTIRGNTQYF
TRBD1	.	TRBV5-4	TRBJ1-2	TGTGCCAGCAGCCCGGCCGGGACAGGTGACTATGGCTACACCTTC	CASSPAGTGDYGYTF
TRBD2	.	TRBV3-1/TRBV3-2	TRBJ2-1	TGTGCCAGCAGCCACCCATTACTAGCGGGGTACAATGAGCAGTTCTTC	CASSHPLLAGYNEQFF
.	once	TRBV18	TRBJ2-1	TGTGCCAGCTCACCCTCTCTAGACAATGAGCAGTTCTTC	CASSPSLDNEQFF
TRBD1	.	TRBV3-1/TRBV3-2	TRBJ1-6	TGTGCCAGCGGCGGGACAGGAGATCTTAATTATAATTCACCCCTCCACTTT	CASGGTGDLNYNSPLHF
.	.	TRBV25-1	TRBJ2-1	TGTGCCAGCAGCTGGGGAGGGGGCTCCTACAATGAGCAGTTCTTC	CASSWGGGSYNEQFF
.	.	TRBV6-1	TRBJ2-5	TGTGCCAGCAGTGAAGGGTCAGGCCAAGAGACCCAGTACTTC	CASSEGSGQETQYF
.	once	TRBV11-2	TRBJ2-1	TGTGCCAGCAGCTTAGACCGTGGCGAGCAGTTCTTC	CASSLDRGEQFF
.	.	TRBV3-1/TRBV3-2	TRBJ2-5	TGTGCCAGCAGCCAAGGGGGAGAGGAGACCCAGTACTTC	CASSQGGEETQYF
TRBD1	once	TRBV7-2	TRBJ1-2	TGTGCCAGCAGCTTGGGACAGGCTTTTAACTATGGCTACACCTTC	CASSLGQAFNYGYTF
.	once	TRBV7-2	TRBJ2-7	TGTGCCAGCAGCCAGACTAGGGGTGGGAACGAGCAGTACTTC	CASSQTRGGNEQYF
TRBD2	.	TRBV27	TRBJ2-5	TGTGCCAGCAGTCCCGGACTAGCGGGCATAACCAGGGAGACCCAGTACTTC	CASSPGLAGITRETQYF
.	.	TRBV19	TRBJ2-3	TGTGCCAGTAGTATGGGGAAGTCGGCAGGGGAGGATACGCAGTATTTT	CASSMGKSAGEDTQYF
TRBD1	.	TRBV28	TRBJ1-3	TGTGCCAGCACCCCAGGGGGCTCTGGAAACACCATATATTTT	CASTPGGSGNTIYF
.	.	TRBV5-1	TRBJ2-7	TGCGCCAGCAGCTTAGGGGCCTCGAGCTCCTACGAGCAGTACTTC	CASSLGASSSYEQYF
.	.	TRBV7-9	TRBJ2-2	TGTGCCAGCAGCCCGACTAACACCGGGGAGCTGTTTTTT	CASSPTNTGELFF
.	.	TRBV6-2/TRBV6-3	TRBJ2-3	TGTGCCAGCAGTTACGGCGGGGGCAGCACAGATACGCAGTATTTT	CASSYGGGSTDTQYF
.	.	TRBV4-1	TRBJ1-5	TGCGCCAGCAGCCAAGACGGGTATAGCAATCAGCCCCAGCATTTT	CASSQDGYSNQPQHF
.	once	TRBV11-2	TRBJ1-3	TGTGCCAGCAGCCCCCCCCTAGGAAACACCATATATTTT	CASSPPLGNTIYF
TRBD1	.	TRBV14	TRBJ1-1	TGTGCCAGCAGCCAATTACGGACAGGGCCGGCTTTCTTT	CASSQLRTGPAFF
TRBD2	.	TRBV27	TRBJ2-3	TGTGCCAGCAGTTCCCGGACTAGCGGGAGCTCCACAGATACGCAGTATTTT	CASSSRTSGSSTDTQYF
TRBD2	.	TRBV27	TRBJ2-7	TGTGCCAGCAGTTTAGCGGGAGTGCTCCCTGGAGAGCAGTACTTC	CASSLAGVLPGEQYF
.	.	TRBV6-5	TRBJ1-1	TGTGCCAGCAGTTACCTAGGGGAGAACACTGAAGCTTTCTTT	CASSYLGENTEAFF
.	.	TRBV5-5	TRBJ1-2	TGTGCCAGCACCCCAACCCCCATAAGACAGAACTATGGCTACACCTTC	CASTPTPIRQNYGYTF
TRBD1	.	TRBV28	TRBJ1-3	TGTGCCAGCAGTACGACCGGGACAGACATCGGAAACACCATATATTTT	CASSTTGTDIGNTIYF
.	.	TRBV5-8	TRBJ1-1	TGTGCCAGCAGCTTGTCGCCGGACACTGAAGCTTTCTTT	CASSLSPDTEAFF
TRBD1	.	TRBV30	TRBJ2-7	TGTGCATCCGATTATCAGGGGGCGGGTTACGAGCAGTACTTC	CASDYQGAGYEQYF
TRBD1	.	TRBV7-2	TRBJ1-1	TGTGCCAGCAGCTTGACAGGGGGCTTTGGTAACACTGAAGCTTTCTTT	CASSLTGGFGNTEAFF
TRBD2	.	TRBV9	TRBJ2-2	TGTGCCAGCAGCTCCCAGATGGGACTAGCGGGAGGGGCCGGGGAGCTGTTTTTT	CASSSQMGLAGGAGELFF
.	.	TRBV15	TRBJ2-5	TGTGCCACCAGCAGAGATTCGGAGACCCAGTACTTC	CATSRDSETQYF
TRBD2	.	TRBV6-4	TRBJ2-1	TGTGCCAGCAGTAAAGAACTAGCGGGAGGACCACGCCAGCAGTTCTTC	CASSKELAGGPRQQFF
TRBD1	.	TRBV12-5	TRBJ2-1	TGTGCTAGTGGTTTTTATGGGGACAGATGGGAGCAGTTCTTC	CASGFYGDRWEQFF
TRBD2	.	TRBV6-1	TRBJ2-7	TGTGCCAGCAGTGGACGGACTAGCGGGAGAAGCTACGAGCAGTACTTC	CASSGRTSGRSYEQYF
TRBD1	.	TRBV4-2	TRBJ1-1	TGTGCCAGCAGCCAAGCTACGGGACAGCTGAACACTGAAGCTTTCTTT	CASSQATGQLNTEAFF
TRBD2	.	TRBV3-1/TRBV3-2	TRBJ2-3	TGTGCCAGCAGCCAAGTCCGACGGGGGGGCCATGATACGCAGTATTTT	CASSQVRRGGHDTQYF
TRBD1	.	TRBV27	TRBJ2-6	TGTGCCAGCAGTTCACTCAGGGGGTTGGGGGCCAACGTCCTGACTTTC	CASSSLRGLGANVLTF
.	.	TRBV19	TRBJ1-4	TGTGCCAGTAGCCTCGGGGGGGATCCCGAAAAACTGTTTTTT	CASSLGGDPEKLFF
.	.	TRBV7-8	TRBJ1-1	TGTGCCAGCAGCCAACACCAGGGGCCGAGCACTGAAGCTTTCTTT	CASSQHQGPSTEAFF
TRBD1	.	TRBV19	TRBJ2-2	TGTGCCAGTAACCGGGACAGGCGTATCGGGGAGCTGTTTTTT	CASNRDRRIGELFF
TRBD2	.	TRBV6-5	TRBJ2-1	TGTGCCAGCAGGCAACAGGCTAGCGGGCAGTTCTTC	CASRQQASGQFF
.	.	TRBV27	TRBJ2-1	TGTGCCAGCAGTCGCAGCGGAGAAGCCTACAATGAGCAGTTCTTC	CASSRSGEAYNEQFF
.	.	TRBV27	TRBJ2-1	TGTAGGAAACCCGGGGACAATACTTGCCTTCAGTTCTTC	CRKPGDNTCLQFF